Here is one T cell receptor (beta chain) with its context. Antigen unknown. V trimming: 5 bases; J trimming: 2 bases; junction bases outside the gene matches: 5. Germline CDR1 is SEHNR and CDR2 is FQNEAQ (reference sequence). The CDR3 is 16 residues long. The entry originates in a study of post-analysis software for immune sequencing data. About the research overall: Patients had relapsing-remitting, secondary progressive or progressive-relapsing multiple sclerosis; some lacked subtype.

TCR beta cDNA libraries had unique molecular identifiers. Roughly 500,000 cDNA molecules were obtained from about 0.98 to 11 million T cells. Each CDR3 protein gets one entry after TCRdb re-called the PCR reads with MiXCR. The sample includes about 800,000 distinct CDR3 sequences, around 27% of them seen just once. Whole-study results and caveats: A significant reduction in normalized Chao1 diversity was observed in multiple sclerosis patients versus controls. Controls showed lower frequencies than patients for 4 or 5 TRBV segments, and TRBV5-6, TRBV5-1 and TRBV20-1 were among these. Under F measure analysis, samples from one preparation batch co-clustered strongly.

This sequence joins TRBV7-9 and TRBJ2-3; TRBD1 matches at 12 bases. The TCR comes from a girl under 18 with multiple sclerosis. Sequencing was performed on blood. In DNA form, the CDR3 reads TGTGCCAGCAGCGGAGGGGACAGGGGGCCCACAGATACGCAGTATTTT. Translation: CASSGGDRGPTDTQYF.